This T cell receptor (beta chain) was sequenced for a study of cytomegalovirus exposure and HLA in healthy donors. PCR employed 60 Vbeta and 13 Jbeta primers. Only in-frame clones appear in the TCRdb table, and some are missing; sequencing was by immunoSEQ multiplex PCR. The table shows some 98,000 clones, with about 85% occurring only once. The V gene lost 0 bases and the J gene lost 6 bases, with 11 bases spanning the gap. CDR1 is MNHEY and CDR2 is SMNVEV in the germline V gene (reference sequence). The CDR3 spans 15 residues. Study-wide results and limits: In a later analysis, a missense DCLRE1C variant was linked to TCR beta V- and J-gene trimming. Later work showed greater clonal expansion in HLA-associated TCR beta chains than in equally common others. The productive fraction for most TCR beta V segments was about 87% or about 30% in an earlier analysis.

About this clone: Its antigen is still unknown.

The V and J genes are TRBV27 and TRBJ2-2; tentative D call: TRBD2 (6 bases). Sequencing used PBMCs. The TCR sequence derives from a female donor in good health and CMV-seropositive. CDR3 loop: CASSLSVGLAGELFF. In nucleotides, the CDR3 is TGTGCCAGCAGTTTATCGGTGGGACTGGCCGGGGAGCTGTTTTTT.